The rows below give T cell receptor beta chains drawn from one sample of a study of technical replicates of blood from several donors. Repertoires were generated with immunoSEQ multiplex PCR, while TCRdb's copy carries only in-frame clones and drops some. The sample has under 70,000 clones, almost 95% seen once. Sample: T cells isolated from PBMCs. These receptors all come from a human donor in good health. CDR3s include the opening cysteine and the closing phenylalanine or tryptophan. Each record gives: J gene, D gene, clone size, V gene, CDR3 DNA, CDR3 protein. D genes are given only for firm matches. Clone size is not always given. Where it is, it says once, few, many or a class for expanded clones.

>TRBJ1-5|TRBD1|.|TRBV7-8
TGTGCCAGCAGCCCACCGGGACAGAGAGATCAGCCCCAGCATTTT
CASSPPGQRDQPQHF
>TRBJ1-2|.|.|TRBV9
TGTGCCAGCAGCGATAATAGACAGACATCTAACTATGGCTACACCTTC
CASSDNRQTSNYGYTF
>TRBJ1-1|.|.|TRBV29-1
TGCAGCGTTGAAGATCCCTACCAAACTTTCTTT
CSVEDPYQTFF
>TRBJ2-1|.|.|TRBV30
TGTGCCTCCTATTCTAACCCCGGCGGATTTGAGCAGTTCTTC
CASYSNPGGFEQFF
>TRBJ2-2|.|.|TRBV7-3
TGTGCCAGCAGCCTTACAGGAGGGCCGGGCGGGGAGCTGTTTTTT
CASSLTGGPGGELFF
>TRBJ2-7|.|.|TRBV9
TGTGCCAGCAATCCCAGGGGAGTTGGAGAGCAGTACTTC
CASNPRGVGEQYF
>TRBJ2-1|.|.|TRBV4-3
TGCGCCAGCAGCCAAGATCTTAGCGGAGGAATCTATGAGCAGTTCTTC
CASSQDLSGGIYEQFF
>TRBJ2-1|.|.|TRBV6-4
TGTGCCAGCAGTTCCCTACCGGGAACGGAATACAATGAGCAGTTCTTC
CASSSLPGTEYNEQFF
>TRBJ2-5|TRBD1|.|TRBV25-1
TGTGCCAGCAGTGAATGGAGACAGGGGGAAGAGACCCAGTACTTC
CASSEWRQGEETQYF
>TRBJ2-6|TRBD1|.|TRBV5-8
TGTGCCAGCAGCCCGGGACAGGGGGCTGGGGCCAACGTCCTGACTTTC
CASSPGQGAGANVLTF
>TRBJ1-3|.|.|TRBV19
TGTGCCAGCAGAGGAAACACCATATATTTT
CASRGNTIYF
>TRBJ2-5|TRBD1|once|TRBV5-6
TGTGCCAGCAGCCCCTTGACAGGGGGTGAAAAAGAGACCCAGTACTTC
CASSPLTGGEKETQYF
>TRBJ1-2|TRBD1|.|TRBV6-1
TGTGCCAGCAGTGGAAGGACAGGGGGCGGTTACGTCTATGGCTACACCTTC
CASSGRTGGGYVYGYTF
>TRBJ1-4|.|.|TRBV29-1
TGCAGCGTGCCAGGGGAGGGTTTTAGTGAAAAACTGTTTTTT
CSVPGEGFSEKLFF
>TRBJ1-4|.|.|TRBV6-5
TGTGCCAGCAGTTACTCGATAACCCCCTCTGGGGGCGGACTGTTTTTT
CASSYSITPSGGGLFF
>TRBJ2-7|TRBD1|.|TRBV9
TGTGCCAGCAGCGTTGGACAGGGGCTCTACGAGCAGTACTTC
CASSVGQGLYEQYF
>TRBJ1-1|.|few|TRBV7-9
TGTGCCAGCAGTTATCTACATGGGGCCATGGTGAACACTGAAGCTTTCTTT
CASSYLHGAMVNTEAFF
>TRBJ2-1|.|once|TRBV28
TGTGCCAGCAGTTTATTCGTGAGCTCCTACAATGAGCAGTTCTTC
CASSLFVSSYNEQFF
>TRBJ1-3|.|.|TRBV7-9
TGTGCCAGCAGCCTACAGGGTAACACCATATATTTT
CASSLQGNTIYF
>TRBJ1-5|TRBD1|.|TRBV12-5
TGTGCTAGTGGTTTTGGGACAGCTGGCAATCAGCCCCAGCATTTT
CASGFGTAGNQPQHF
>TRBJ2-7|TRBD2|once|TRBV11-2
TGTGCCAGCAGCTTAGGGGCGGGAGTGCTGTATGAGCAGTACTTC
CASSLGAGVLYEQYF
>TRBJ1-2|TRBD1|.|TRBV27
TGTGCCAGCAGTTCCCAGGGGGATACGGACTATGGCTACACCTTC
CASSSQGDTDYGYTF
>TRBJ2-5|TRBD2|.|TRBV5-4
TGTGCCAGCAGCTTTAATCTAGCGGGAGTCGAGACCCAGTACTTC
CASSFNLAGVETQYF
>TRBJ1-3|TRBD1|.|TRBV7-9
TGTGCCAGCAGCTTGGGGACAGGGGCTGGAAACACCATATATTTT
CASSLGTGAGNTIYF
>TRBJ2-7|.|.|TRBV7-2
TGTGCCAGCAGCTCGAGTCACGAGCAGTACTTC
CASSSSHEQYF
>TRBJ2-1|TRBD2|.|TRBV29-1
TGCAGCGTTGAGGCTAGCGGGATCAATGAGCAGTTCTTC
CSVEASGINEQFF
>TRBJ2-7|TRBD2|.|TRBV5-5
TGTGCCAGCAGCTCGCCGCTAGCGGACCCCTCCTACGAGCAGTACTTC
CASSSPLADPSYEQYF
>TRBJ1-2|TRBD1|.|TRBV7-9
TGTGCCAGCAGCCCCGGGGGGACAGGGTCGTTCTATGGCTACACCTTC
CASSPGGTGSFYGYTF
>TRBJ1-4|.|.|TRBV30
TGTGCCTGGAATCACCAGGCCACTAATGAAAAACTGTTTTTT
CAWNHQATNEKLFF
>TRBJ1-4|.|.|TRBV27
TGTGCCAGCTCTTTGACCGGGAATGAAAAACTGTTTTTT
CASSLTGNEKLFF
>TRBJ1-5|.|few|TRBV9
TGTGCCAGCAGCGTAGCGGGAGATCAGCCCCAGCATTTT
CASSVAGDQPQHF
>TRBJ2-1|TRBD2|.|TRBV7-6
TGTGCCAGCAGGGGAGGGACTACTCTTTACAATGAGCAGTTCTTC
CASRGGTTLYNEQFF
>TRBJ2-7|TRBD1|.|TRBV9
TGTGCCAGCAGCGTAGATTTAGGCCAGGGGGCCTCCTACGAGCAGTACTTC
CASSVDLGQGASYEQYF
>TRBJ2-1|.|.|TRBV11-2
TGTGCCAGCAGCTTAGCACTCTACAATGAGCAGTTCTTC
CASSLALYNEQFF
>TRBJ2-7|TRBD1|once|TRBV19
TGTGCCAGTAGCAGACAGGGGCAGAACTACGAGCAGTACTTC
CASSRQGQNYEQYF
>TRBJ2-5|TRBD1|.|TRBV7-7
TGTGCTAGCAGCCAGGACAGGCAAGAGACCCAGTACTTC
CASSQDRQETQYF
>TRBJ1-5|.|.|TRBV7-2
TGTGCCAGCAGCTTACTATGGAATCAGCCCCAGCATTTT
CASSLLWNQPQHF
>TRBJ2-1|TRBD1|.|TRBV30
TGTGCCTGGAGGGGGGACAGCAACAATGAGCAGTTCTTC
CAWRGDSNNEQFF
>TRBJ2-7|.|.|TRBV11-3
TGTGCCAGCACCGAAATGGAGGAGGGAGTGGCCTACGAGCAGTACTTC
CASTEMEEGVAYEQYF
>TRBJ2-3|TRBD2|.|TRBV30
TGTGCCTGGGGCGAGGGAGGGTTGGATACGCAGTATTTT
CAWGEGGLDTQYF
>TRBJ1-4|.|.|TRBV2
TGTGCCAGCGGGGAGACTAATGAAAAACTGTTTTTT
CASGETNEKLFF
>TRBJ1-4|.|.|TRBV29-1
TGCAGCGTTGAAGATAGGGGAAATGAAAAACTGTTTTTT
CSVEDRGNEKLFF
>TRBJ2-3|TRBD2|.|TRBV11-3
TGTGCCAGCAGCATAGCGGGAGTTATAGATACGCAGTATTTT
CASSIAGVIDTQYF
>TRBJ1-2|.|.|TRBV6-5
TGTGCGACCCTGGAGGCTACCTATGGCTACACCTTC
CATLEATYGYTF
>TRBJ1-1|.|.|TRBV29-1
TGCAGCGTTGAAGTCGACAGGCTGAACACTGAAGCTTTCTTT
CSVEVDRLNTEAFF
>TRBJ1-3|.|.|TRBV13
TGTGCCAGCAGCGGCCGGGGGGGAAACACCATATATTTT
CASSGRGGNTIYF
>TRBJ2-7|.|.|TRBV27
TGTGCCAGCAGTTTAGCCCAGGACTCCTACGAGCAGTACTTC
CASSLAQDSYEQYF
>TRBJ2-7|.|.|TRBV4-3
TGCGCCAGCAGCCAGAGAGAGGCAGGGGCCTACGAGCAGTACTTC
CASSQREAGAYEQYF
>TRBJ2-7|.|.|TRBV6-5
TGTGCCAGCAGTTACTCGTTAGGGGCGGTTGACGAGCAGTACTTC
CASSYSLGAVDEQYF